The T cell receptor beta chain under discussion was sequenced for a study of CD8+ T cells in alopecia areata. Study as a whole: Treated patients swallowed 5 to 10 mg of oral tofacitinib twice daily. Study-level findings and limits: The study also sequences resident alphabeta T cells of normal skin in scalp samples.

Points on this clone: What it binds is not known.

Specimens obtained from alopecia areata patients comprised lesional scalp punch biopsies and peripheral blood. Reverse transcribed after extraction, RNA yielded cDNA as the sequencing template. Sequencing used immunoSEQ multiplex PCR; TCRdb keeps in-frame clones, though not all of them. The sample lists hundreds of thousands of clones, about three fifths occurring once. The receptor comes from a human donor with alopecia areata. The specimen was CD4+ T cells sorted from blood, collected at week 0.

CDR3 loop: CASSPRGQDGYTF. Here the CDR3 DNA reads TGTGCCAGCAGCCCCCGGGGACAGGATGGCTACACCTTC. V is TRBV11-2 and J is TRBJ1-2, with 8 bases fitting TRBD1. V shed 5 bases, J shed 6 bases, and the junction held 5 bases outside the gene matches. This CDR3 has 13 amino acids. Germline lookup yields CDR1 SGHAT and CDR2 FQNNGV.